This T cell receptor beta chain was retrieved from a study of blood T cells in healthy people across ages. J was trimmed by 4 bases and V by 6 bases; bases with no gene match: 8. The CDR3 is 15 amino acids. PCR was performed a second time for about 7 to 12 cycles using a sample-barcoded 5' primer and a J-beta primer mix. TCRdb passed the 5' RACE reads through MiXCR, listing each CDR3 protein once. Seen here are about 700,000 distinct CDR3 sequences, about a third observed once, and the top ten hold approximately 15%. This TCR was recovered from a woman of 80 years or more in good health. The material sequenced was blood. V and J are TRBV12-3 or TRBV12-4 and TRBJ2-2; 7 nucleotides match TRBD1. For the CDR3, the DNA is TGTGCCAGCAGGCAGACAGGGAGCGCCACCGGGGAGCTGTTTTTT. Translating gives CASRQTGSATGELFF.